This T cell receptor (beta chain) was captured by sequencing in a study of vaccination and CD4 T cells after COVID-19. The overall study: The authors used overlapping spike peptides from SARS-CoV-2, HCoV-NL63, HCoV-OC43 and HCoV-229E to stimulate cells.

This clonotype has only a few counts. Its antigen remains unknown. Treatment of the sample: approximately nine-day PBMC culture with coronavirus spike peptide pools or control peptides (ViraFEST assay). Cultures of PBMCs, more than 1.5 million per well, were set up with about 10 IU/ml IL-2 and roughly 9 ug/ml peptide pools. CDR1 is LNHDA and CDR2 is SQIVND in the germline V gene (reference sequence). Trimming took 0 bases from V and 4 from J, leaving 9 bases between them. The CDR3 is 14 residues long. An Oncomine TCR Beta short-read assay was used to sequence the DNA from cultured CD4+ T cells. MiXCR, run by TCRdb on the PCR reads, gives a single entry per CDR3 protein. The sample yields more than 20,000 distinct CDR3 sequences, approximately 50% seen once.

This clonotype originated in a human donor who received a COVID-19 vaccine. The sample here was CD4+ T cells from blood, cultured in vitro, taken before SARS-CoV-2 vaccination. This chain links TRBV19 with TRBJ1-2; D is undetermined. The CDR3 coding sequence is TGTGCCAGTAGTATAGAGCCTAGATTCTATGGCTACACCTTC. Its translation is CASSIEPRFYGYTF.